This T cell receptor (beta chain) was retrieved from a study of T cell changes during pregnancy in multiple sclerosis. V gave up 5 bases and J gave up 4 bases; unmatched junction bases: 9. Germline assignment: CDR1 SGHTA and CDR2 FQGTGA. The CDR3 length is 16 residues. The repertoire was sequenced with immunoSEQ multiplex PCR; TCRdb's copy has only in-frame clones and lacks some. Found here are some 22,000 clones, over 75% of them singletons; the top ten hold roughly 7.2%. The chain links TRBV7-3 to TRBJ2-1; 9 bases agree with TRBD2. This clonotype was sampled from a female donor with multiple sclerosis, enrolled in a pregnancy study. The source material was CD8+ T cells from peripheral blood mononuclear cells, sampled before pregnancy. Written as DNA, the CDR3 is TGTGCCAGCAGCGATAGCGGGGGTAACCCATACAATGAGCAGTTCTTC. This translates into CASSDSGGNPYNEQFF. The variable domain in full, completed from reference TRBV7-3 and TRBJ2-1, reads GAGVSQTPSNKVTEKGKYVELRCDPISGHTALYWYRQSLGQGPEFLIYFQGTGAADDSGLPNDRFFAVRPEGSVSTLKIQRTERGDSAVYLCASSDSGGNPYNEQFFGPGTRLTVL.